This T cell receptor (beta chain) was obtained from a study of CD8 T cells in ankylosing spondylitis. Points from the study as a whole: Seven to nine highly homologous variants made up a TCR beta motif that seemed to typify ankylosing spondylitis blood. The authors reported significant enrichment of disease-linked clones in matched ankylosing spondylitis synovial fluid. Disease-linked clones bore a CD8+ phenotype and were relatively rare in peripheral blood.

There are a few counts of this clonotype. What it binds is not known. Germline CDR1 and CDR2: SGHRS and YFSETQ. With 2 bases removed from V and 4 bases from J, the gap between germline ends came to 15 bases. The CDR3 spans 15 residues. Using quantitative 5'-RACE with molecular barcodes, the authors made TCR beta libraries. TCRdb ran MiXCR on the 5' RACE reads and lists one entry per CDR3 protein. This table has 500,000 to 550,000 distinct CDR3 sequences, about 13% appearing once. This receptor was obtained from a male donor with ankylosing spondylitis. The sequenced sample was blood, either unsorted or a sorted T cell fraction (not recorded which). This chain uses TRBV5-1 with TRBJ1-2; D gene uncertain. CDR3 protein: CASSLQSVGVYGYTF. CDR3 in DNA: TGCGCCAGCAGCTTACAATCGGTTGGTGTCTATGGCTACACCTTC. Full variable domain (rest looked up from reference TRBV5-1 and TRBJ1-2): KAGVTQTPRYLIKTRGQQVTLSCSPISGHRSVSWYQQTPGQGLQFLFEYFSETQRNKGNFPGRFSGRQFSNSRSEMNVSTLELGDSALYLCASSLQSVGVYGYTFGSGTRLTVV.